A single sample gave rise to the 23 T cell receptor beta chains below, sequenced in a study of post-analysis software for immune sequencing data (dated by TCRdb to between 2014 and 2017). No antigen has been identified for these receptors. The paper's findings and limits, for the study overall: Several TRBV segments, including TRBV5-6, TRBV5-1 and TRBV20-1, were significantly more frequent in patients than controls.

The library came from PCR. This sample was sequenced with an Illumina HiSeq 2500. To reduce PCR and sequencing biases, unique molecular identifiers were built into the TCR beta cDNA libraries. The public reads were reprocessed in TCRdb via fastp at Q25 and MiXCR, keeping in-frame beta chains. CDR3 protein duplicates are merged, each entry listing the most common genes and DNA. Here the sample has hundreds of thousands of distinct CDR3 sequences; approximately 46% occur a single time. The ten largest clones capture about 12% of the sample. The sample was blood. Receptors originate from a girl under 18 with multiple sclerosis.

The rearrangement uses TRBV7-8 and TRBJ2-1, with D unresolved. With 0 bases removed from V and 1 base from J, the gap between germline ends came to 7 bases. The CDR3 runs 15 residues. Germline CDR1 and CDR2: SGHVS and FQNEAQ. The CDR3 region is CASSLAQDSYNEQFF. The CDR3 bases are TGTGCCAGCAGCTTAGCGCAGGATTCCTACAATGAGCAGTTCTTC.

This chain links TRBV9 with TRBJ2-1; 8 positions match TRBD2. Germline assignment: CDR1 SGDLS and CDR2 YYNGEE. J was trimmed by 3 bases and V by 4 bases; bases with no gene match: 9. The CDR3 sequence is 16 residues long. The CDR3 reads CASSSQPTSGYNEQFF. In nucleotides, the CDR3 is TGTGCCAGCAGCTCCCAACCCACTAGCGGCTACAATGAGCAGTTCTTC. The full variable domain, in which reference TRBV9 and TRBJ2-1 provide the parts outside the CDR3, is DSGVTQTPKHLITATGQRVTLRCSPRSGDLSVYWYQQSLDQGLQFLIQYYNGEERAKGNILERFSAQQFPDLHSELNLSSLELGDSALYFCASSSQPTSGYNEQFFGPGTRLTVL.

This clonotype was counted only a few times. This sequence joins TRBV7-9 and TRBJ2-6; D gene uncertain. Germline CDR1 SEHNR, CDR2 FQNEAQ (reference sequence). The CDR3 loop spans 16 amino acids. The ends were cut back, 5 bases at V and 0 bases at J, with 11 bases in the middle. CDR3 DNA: TGTGCCAGCAGCGCCGACGGTACCTCTGGGGCCAACGTCCTGACTTTC. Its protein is CASSADGTSGANVLTF. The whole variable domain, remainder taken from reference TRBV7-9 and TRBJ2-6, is DTGVSQNPRHKITKRGQNVTFRCDPISEHNRLYWYRQTLGQGPEFLTYFQNEAQLEKSRLLSDRFSAERPKGSFSTLEIQRTEQGDSAMYLCASSADGTSGANVLTFGAGSRLTVL.

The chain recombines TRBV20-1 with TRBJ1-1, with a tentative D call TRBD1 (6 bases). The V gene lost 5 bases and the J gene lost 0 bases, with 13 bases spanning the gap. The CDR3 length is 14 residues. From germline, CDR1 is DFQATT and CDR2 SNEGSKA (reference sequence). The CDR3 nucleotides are TGCAGTGCTTTGGCCGGGACACTGAACACTGAAGCTTTCTTT. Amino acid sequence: CSALAGTLNTEAFF.

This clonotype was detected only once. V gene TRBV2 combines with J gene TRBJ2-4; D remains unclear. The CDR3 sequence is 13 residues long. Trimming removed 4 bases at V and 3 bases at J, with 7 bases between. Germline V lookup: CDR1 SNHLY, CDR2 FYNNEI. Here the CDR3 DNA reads TGTGCCAGCAGTGGACAAAACAAAAACATTCAGTACTTC. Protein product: CASSGQNKNIQYF.

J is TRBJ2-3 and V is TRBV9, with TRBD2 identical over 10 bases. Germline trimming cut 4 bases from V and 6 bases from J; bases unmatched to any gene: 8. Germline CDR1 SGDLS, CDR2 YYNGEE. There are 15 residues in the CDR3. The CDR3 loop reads CASSPFGSGGDTQYF. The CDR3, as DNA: TGTGCCAGCAGCCCCTTCGGTAGCGGGGGGGATACGCAGTATTTT.

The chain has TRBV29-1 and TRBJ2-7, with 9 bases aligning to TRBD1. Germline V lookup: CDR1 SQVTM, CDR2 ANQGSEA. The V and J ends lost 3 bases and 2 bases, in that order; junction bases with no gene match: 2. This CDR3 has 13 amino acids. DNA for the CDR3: TGCAGCGTTGACGGGACAGGGCCCTACGAGCAGTACTTC. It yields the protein CSVDGTGPYEQYF.

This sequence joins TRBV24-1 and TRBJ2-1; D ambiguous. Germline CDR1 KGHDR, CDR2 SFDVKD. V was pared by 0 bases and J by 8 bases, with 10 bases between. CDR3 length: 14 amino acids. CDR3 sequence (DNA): TGTGCCACCAGTGATTTGCCCCCAGACGATGAGCAGTTCTTC. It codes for CATSDLPPDDEQFF.

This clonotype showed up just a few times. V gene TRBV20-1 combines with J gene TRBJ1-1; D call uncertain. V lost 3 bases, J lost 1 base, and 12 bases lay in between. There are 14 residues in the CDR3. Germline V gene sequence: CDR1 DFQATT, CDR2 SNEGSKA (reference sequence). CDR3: CSARTTETNTEAFF. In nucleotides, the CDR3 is TGCAGTGCTAGGACGACGGAGACGAACACTGAAGCTTTCTTT.

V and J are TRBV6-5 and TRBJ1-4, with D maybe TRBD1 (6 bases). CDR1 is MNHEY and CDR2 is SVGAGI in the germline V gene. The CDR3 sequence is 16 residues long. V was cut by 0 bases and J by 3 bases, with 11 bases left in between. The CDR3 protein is CASSYSTGAANEKLFF. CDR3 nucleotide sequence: TGTGCCAGCAGTTACTCTACGGGGGCTGCTAATGAAAAACTGTTTTTT.

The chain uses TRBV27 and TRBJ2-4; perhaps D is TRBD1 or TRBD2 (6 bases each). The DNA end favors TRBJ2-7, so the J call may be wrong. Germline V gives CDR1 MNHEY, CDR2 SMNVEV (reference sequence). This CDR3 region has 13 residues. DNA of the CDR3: TGTGCCAGCGGAGGGGGAGTTGCCTACGAGCAGTACTTC. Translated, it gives CASGGGVAYEQYF.

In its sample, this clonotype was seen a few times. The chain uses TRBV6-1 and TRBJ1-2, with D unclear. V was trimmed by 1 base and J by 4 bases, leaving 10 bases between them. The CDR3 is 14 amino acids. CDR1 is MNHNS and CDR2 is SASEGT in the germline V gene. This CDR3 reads CASSEGPGPYGYTF. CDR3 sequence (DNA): TGTGCCAGCAGTGAAGGCCCAGGCCCCTATGGCTACACCTTC.

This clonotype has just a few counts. The CDR3 loop reads CASSSLAGGYLLEQYF. The CDR3 DNA follows: TGTGCCAGCAGCTCCTTAGCGGGAGGATACCTACTCGAGCAGTACTTC. The chain carries TRBV7-9 and TRBJ2-7; 10 bases map to TRBD2. Looked up from germline, CDR1 is SEHNR and CDR2 is FQNEAQ (reference sequence). The CDR3 covers 16 residues. The ends lost 4 bases at V and 6 bases at J; junction bases unmatched: 12.

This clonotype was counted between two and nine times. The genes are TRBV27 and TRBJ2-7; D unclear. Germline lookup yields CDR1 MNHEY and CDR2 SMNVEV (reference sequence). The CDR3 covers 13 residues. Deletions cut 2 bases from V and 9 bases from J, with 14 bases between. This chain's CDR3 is CASSLVPRNVQYF. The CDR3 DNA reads TGTGCCAGCAGTTTAGTACCCCGGAATGTGCAGTACTTC.

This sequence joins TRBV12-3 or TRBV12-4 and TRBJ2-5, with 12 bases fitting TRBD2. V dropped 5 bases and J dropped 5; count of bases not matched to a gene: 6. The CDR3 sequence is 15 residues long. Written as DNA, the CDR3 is TGTGCCAGCAGTGAGCGACTAGCGGGAGTTGAGACCCAGTACTTC. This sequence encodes CASSERLAGVETQYF.

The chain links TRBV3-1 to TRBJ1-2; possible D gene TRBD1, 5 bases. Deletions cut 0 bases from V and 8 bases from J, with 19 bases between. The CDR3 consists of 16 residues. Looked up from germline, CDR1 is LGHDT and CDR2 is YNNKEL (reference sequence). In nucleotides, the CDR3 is TGTGCCAGCAGCCAAGATCTCCAGGGCCTACGGGGCGGCTACACCTTC. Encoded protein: CASSQDLQGLRGGYTF. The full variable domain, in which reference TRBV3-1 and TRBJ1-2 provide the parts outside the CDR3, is DTAVSQTPKYLVTQMGNDKSIKCEQNLGHDTMYWYKQDSKKFLKIMFSYNNKELIINETVPNRFSPKSPDKAHLNLHINSLELGDSAVYFCASSQDLQGLRGGYTFGSGTRLTVV.

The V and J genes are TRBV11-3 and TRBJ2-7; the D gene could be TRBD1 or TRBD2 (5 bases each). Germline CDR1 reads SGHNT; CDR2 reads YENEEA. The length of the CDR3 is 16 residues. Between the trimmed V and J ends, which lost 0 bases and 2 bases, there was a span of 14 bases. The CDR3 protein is CASSLEKNGGAYEQYF. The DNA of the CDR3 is TGTGCCAGCAGCTTAGAGAAAAATGGGGGAGCCTACGAGCAGTACTTC.

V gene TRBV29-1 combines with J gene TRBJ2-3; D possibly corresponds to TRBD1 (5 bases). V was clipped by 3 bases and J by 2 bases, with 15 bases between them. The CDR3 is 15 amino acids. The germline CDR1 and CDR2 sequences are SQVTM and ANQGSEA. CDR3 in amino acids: CSVEGGAGTTDTQYF. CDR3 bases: TGCAGCGTTGAGGGTGGGGCCGGTACCACAGATACGCAGTATTTT.

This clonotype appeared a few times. The CDR3 nucleotides read TGTGCCAGCAGCTACAAGCCGGCTAGCGACTACAATGAGCAGTTCTTC. Translated, it gives CASSYKPASDYNEQFF. The chain uses TRBV7-3 and TRBJ2-1, with D perhaps TRBD2 (6 bases). Trimming cost V 4 bases and J 3 bases, with 16 bases left between them. Germline V gene lookup returns CDR1 SGHTA and CDR2 FQGTGA. The CDR3 has 16 residues. Full variable domain (missing parts from reference TRBV7-3 and TRBJ2-1): GAGVSQTPSNKVTEKGKYVELRCDPISGHTALYWYRQSLGQGPEFLIYFQGTGAADDSGLPNDRFFAVRPEGSVSTLKIQRTERGDSAVYLCASSYKPASDYNEQFFGPGTRLTVL.

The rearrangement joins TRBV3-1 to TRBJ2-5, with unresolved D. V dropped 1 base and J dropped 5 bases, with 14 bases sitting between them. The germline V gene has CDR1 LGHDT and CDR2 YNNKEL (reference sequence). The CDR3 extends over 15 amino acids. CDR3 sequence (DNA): TGTGCCAGCAGCCAAGTACGGAGTAGGAGCGAGACCCAGTACTTC. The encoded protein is CASSQVRSRSETQYF.

DNA of the CDR3: TGTGCCATCAGTGACGACTATCACGAGCAGTACTTC. Amino acids: CAISDDYHEQYF. This sequence joins TRBV10-3 and TRBJ2-7, with TRBD2 as a possible D gene (5 bases). Deletions cut 3 bases from V and 5 bases from J, with 8 bases between. Germline V lookup: CDR1 ENHRY, CDR2 SYGVKD. The CDR3 extends over 12 amino acids.

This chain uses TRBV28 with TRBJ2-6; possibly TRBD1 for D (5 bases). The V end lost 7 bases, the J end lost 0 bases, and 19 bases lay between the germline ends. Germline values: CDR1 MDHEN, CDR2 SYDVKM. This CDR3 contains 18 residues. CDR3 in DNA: TGTGCCAGCATATCCCTTGGACACTCTAGCTCTGGGGCCAACGTCCTGACTTTC. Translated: CASISLGHSSSGANVLTF.

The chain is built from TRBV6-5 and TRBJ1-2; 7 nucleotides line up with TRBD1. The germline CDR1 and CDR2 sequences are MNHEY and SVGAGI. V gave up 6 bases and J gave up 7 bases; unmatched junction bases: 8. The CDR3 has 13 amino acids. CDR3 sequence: CASRPGQSLGYTF. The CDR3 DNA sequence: TGTGCCAGCAGACCGGGACAGTCACTTGGCTACACCTTC.